The present TCR beta chain was sequenced within a study of shared clonotypes between healthy human individuals. This was a deep-level run. Generated by immunoSEQ multiplex PCR, the TCRdb table keeps only in-frame clones and is missing some. The data contain about 2.4 million clones, roughly nine tenths of them singletons. In the case of this clone: Its antigen is undetermined.

Those who donated were healthy HIV-negative adults, with no recent acute infections or vaccinations reported. The CDR3 sequence is 11 residues long. CDR1 is SQVTM, CDR2 ANQGSEA, per germline. Whole-study results and caveats: Rarefaction exposed incomplete sorted-subset sequencing despite large depth.

The sequenced material came from naive CD4+ T cells sorted from blood. Subset defined: CD45RA+ positively selected. The clonotype was recovered from a man younger than 35 in good health. The chain links TRBV29-1 to TRBJ2-5, with D unresolved. The J call is doubtful: the DNA matches TRBJ2-7 better. The CDR3 loop reads CSAWDSYEQYF. The CDR3 DNA reads as TGCAGCGCCTGGGACTCCTACGAGCAGTACTTC.